A selection of T cell receptor beta chains follows, all from one sample in a study of cytomegalovirus exposure and HLA in healthy donors. Produced via immunoSEQ multiplex PCR; TCRdb's table is partial and in-frame only. The repertoire holds 120,000 to 150,000 clones, roughly 80% seen once, with approximately 1% in the top ten. The source material was PBMCs. All receptors come from a man in his late teens or twenties in good health and CMV-seronegative. Each CDR3 is given with its conserved first and last residue. The order of the fields is V gene, clone size, CDR3 length, J gene, D gene, CDR3 DNA, CDR3 protein. The D gene is left open where the match is weak. The size field is filled for only some rows; it gives once, few, many or a size class.

TRBV15	.	14	TRBJ2-7	TRBD1	TGTGCCACCAGCAGGGGACAGGGAACCTACGAGCAGTACTTC	CATSRGQGTYEQYF
TRBV18	once	13	TRBJ1-1	TRBD1	TGTGCCAGCTGGCTAACAGGGGGAACTGAAGCTTTCTTT	CASWLTGGTEAFF
TRBV6-1	.	14	TRBJ2-2	.	TGTGCCAGCAGTGCACTAACGGACACCGGGGAGCTGTTTTTT	CASSALTDTGELFF
TRBV10-3	.	16	TRBJ1-1	TRBD1	TGTGCCATCAGTGATTGGGCCGGGACAGGGGGAACTGAAGCTTTCTTT	CAISDWAGTGGTEAFF
TRBV6-6	.	14	TRBJ2-7	TRBD1	TGTGCCAGCAGTTGGACAGGGCAAGGGTACGAGCAGTACTTC	CASSWTGQGYEQYF
TRBV2	few	15	TRBJ1-4	.	TGTGCCAGCAGGCCGGACTCCTCGGCAATGAAAAAACTGTTTTTT	CASRPDSSAMKKLFF
TRBV5-1	once	15	TRBJ2-1	.	TGCGCCAGCAGCTTGTACACAGGGATAGGCAATGAGCAGTTCTTC	CASSLYTGIGNEQFF
TRBV6-6	.	12	TRBJ1-1	.	TGTGCCAGCAGTTCAGACAGCCGTGAAGCTTTCTTT	CASSSDSREAFF
TRBV7-8	.	14	TRBJ2-1	.	TGTGCCAGCAGCTTAGAGGACAGCTACAATGAGCAGTTCTTC	CASSLEDSYNEQFF
TRBV6-4	.	15	TRBJ2-2	TRBD1	TGTGCCAGCAGTGACTCGACAGGGGGCACCGGGGAGCTGTTTTTT	CASSDSTGGTGELFF
TRBV4-2	.	18	TRBJ2-3	TRBD2	TGTGCCAGCAGCGACCCGGGGCTAGCGGGGGCGGCGGGAGATACGCAGTATTTT	CASSDPGLAGAAGDTQYF
TRBV7-2	.	16	TRBJ1-2	.	TGTGCCAGCAGCTTAGCGGGAGATCAGGCTAACTATGGCTACACCTTC	CASSLAGDQANYGYTF
TRBV7-2	.	16	TRBJ2-1	TRBD1	TGTGCCAGCACCAACTTCCGGGACAGACCCTACAATGAGCAGTTCTTC	CASTNFRDRPYNEQFF
TRBV14	.	17	TRBJ2-3	TRBD2	TGTGCCAGCAGCCAAGAGAGAGAGCTAGCGGGGCCAGATACGCAGTATTTT	CASSQERELAGPDTQYF
TRBV9	.	15	TRBJ1-2	TRBD1	TGTGCCAGCAGCGTTGGGACAGGCTCTAACTATGGCTACACCTTC	CASSVGTGSNYGYTF
TRBV29-1	.	18	TRBJ1-2	TRBD1	TGCAGCGTTACTACCCGGGACAGGGGATTTTTCGGGGACTATGGCTACACCTTC	CSVTTRDRGFFGDYGYTF
TRBV6-5	.	15	TRBJ2-3	TRBD2	TGTGCCAGCAGTCTAGCGGGGGGAAGCACAGATACGCAGTATTTT	CASSLAGGSTDTQYF
TRBV29-1	.	11	TRBJ2-7	.	TGCAGCGTTGAAGACACAGCCGAGCAGTACTTC	CSVEDTAEQYF
TRBV30	.	12	TRBJ2-7	.	TGTGCCTGGAGCGTGGGTTCCGGGACTCAGTACTTC	CAWSVGSGTQYF
TRBV19	.	14	TRBJ2-3	.	TGTGCCAGTAGTCCACAATCGTCCACGGGTACGCAGTATTTT	CASSPQSSTGTQYF
TRBV27	few	13	TRBJ1-1	.	TGTGCCAGCAGAAAACAGGTGAACACTGAAGCTTTCTTT	CASRKQVNTEAFF
TRBV30	.	17	TRBJ1-1	.	TGTGCCTGGACCCCCGGACAGATCCTCCCCTTGAACACTGAAGCTTTCTTT	CAWTPGQILPLNTEAFF
TRBV9	.	18	TRBJ2-2	TRBD1	TGTGCCAGCAGCGCAAGGACAGGGGGCGATACGAACACCGGGGAGCTGTTTTTT	CASSARTGGDTNTGELFF
TRBV9	.	11	TRBJ2-7	.	TGTGCCAGCAGCCCCCCCGGTGAGCAGTACTTC	CASSPPGEQYF
TRBV2	.	13	TRBJ1-4	TRBD1	TGTGCCAGCACTGGGACAGTGGGGGAAAAACTGTTTTTT	CASTGTVGEKLFF
TRBV7-9	once	13	TRBJ2-3	.	TGTGCCAGCAGCCCTCCGAGCACAGATACGCAGTATTTT	CASSPPSTDTQYF
TRBV11-2	.	14	TRBJ1-3	.	TGTGCCAGCAGCCGGAGGCAGTTCGGAAACACCATATATTTT	CASSRRQFGNTIYF
TRBV7-9	.	18	TRBJ2-7	TRBD2	TGTGCCAGCTGGGGAATAGGACTAGCGGGGGGAGAGACCTACGAGCAGTACTTC	CASWGIGLAGGETYEQYF
TRBV15	.	14	TRBJ2-6	.	TGTGCCACCAGTGGAGCTTCTGGGGCCAACGTCCTGACTTTC	CATSGASGANVLTF
TRBV19	.	14	TRBJ1-2	TRBD1	TGTGCCAGTAGTATCCAAGGACAGGGCTATGGCTACACCTTC	CASSIQGQGYGYTF
TRBV7-8	.	17	TRBJ2-6	TRBD1	TGTGCCAGCAGCCACCGGGACAGGTTGTCTGGGGCCAACGTCCTGACTTTC	CASSHRDRLSGANVLTF
TRBV7-9	.	14	TRBJ2-7	.	TGTGCCAGCAGCTTAGGAGGAATCCTCTACGAGCAGTACTTC	CASSLGGILYEQYF
TRBV7-3	.	13	TRBJ1-2	.	TGTGCCAGCAGCTTGGCAGGGGACGGGGGCTACACCTTC	CASSLAGDGGYTF
TRBV6-4	.	13	TRBJ1-2	.	TGTGCCAGCAGTGACCAGGGGCCAAGCGGCTACACCTTC	CASSDQGPSGYTF
TRBV5-1	.	14	TRBJ2-1	TRBD2	TGCGCCAGCAGCTTGCACCCCGGGGAGGGTGAGCAGTTCTTC	CASSLHPGEGEQFF